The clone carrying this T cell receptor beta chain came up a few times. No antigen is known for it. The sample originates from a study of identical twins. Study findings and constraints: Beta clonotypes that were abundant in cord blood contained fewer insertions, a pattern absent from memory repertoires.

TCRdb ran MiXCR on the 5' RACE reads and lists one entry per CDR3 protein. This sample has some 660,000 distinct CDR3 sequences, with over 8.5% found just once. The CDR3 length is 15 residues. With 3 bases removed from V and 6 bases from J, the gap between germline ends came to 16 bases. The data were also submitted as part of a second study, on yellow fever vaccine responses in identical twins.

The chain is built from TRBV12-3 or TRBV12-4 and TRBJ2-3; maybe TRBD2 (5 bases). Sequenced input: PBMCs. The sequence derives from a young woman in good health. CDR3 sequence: CASSFWGEKQDTQYF. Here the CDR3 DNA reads TGTGCCAGCAGTTTTTGGGGAGAAAAGCAGGATACGCAGTATTTT.